The next 27 T cell receptor beta chains were all read from a single sample in a study of cytotoxic CD8 clonotypes in ibrutinib-treated CLL. Generated by immunoSEQ multiplex PCR, the TCRdb table keeps only in-frame clones and is missing some. Among about 68,000 clones listed, more than 70% were seen once. Sequencing used PBMCs, obtained at disease progression, from a patient treated with ibrutinib. The receptors derive from a human donor with chronic lymphocytic leukemia.

J is TRBJ2-7 and V is TRBV7-6, with TRBD1 matching 10 bases. The CDR3 length is 17 residues. Per the germline V gene, CDR1 is SGHVS and CDR2 is FNYEAQ. Losses at the gene ends were 3 bases for V and 6 bases for J; bases not matched to a gene: 14. The DNA of the CDR3 is TGTGCCAGCAGCTTTGCCAGGTACCGGGACAGGGGCCGCGAGCAGTACTTC. Amino acid sequence: CASSFARYRDRGREQYF.

This chain links TRBV6-5 with TRBJ1-1; 8 bases match TRBD1. V lost 8 bases and J lost 1; bases outside the gene matches: 6. This CDR3 has 14 amino acids. CDR1 is MNHEY, CDR2 SVGAGI, per germline. The CDR3 coding sequence is TGTGCCAGCTCTAGGACAGGGCAGAACACTGAAGCTTTCTTT. This translates into CASSRTGQNTEAFF.

This clone showed up just once. This rearrangement joins TRBV6-5 to TRBJ1-1; TRBD1 matches at 7 bases. Per the germline V gene, CDR1 is MNHEY and CDR2 is SVGAGI. This CDR3 region has 14 residues. V lost 8 bases and J lost 5; bases outside the gene matches: 11. The CDR3 bases are TGTGCCAGCTCTTACAGGACAGGTTCAACTGAAGCTTTCTTT. Translated, it gives CASSYRTGSTEAFF.

Only a few counts were recorded for this clone. The chain recombines TRBV28 with TRBJ2-7, with 7 bases fitting TRBD2. Germline trimming cut 8 bases from V and 4 bases from J; bases unmatched to any gene: 14. The CDR3 contains 15 residues. CDR1 and CDR2 (germline): MDHEN, SYDVKM. The CDR3, as DNA: TGTGCCAGCCCTCCTCGGGGGGTAAGTACGTACGAGCAGTACTTC. The encoded protein is CASPPRGVSTYEQYF.

This chain connects TRBV5-1 to TRBJ2-2; 10 bases map to TRBD1. CDR1 is SGHRS, CDR2 YFSETQ, per germline. CDR3 length: 15 amino acids. Germline trimming cut 4 bases from V and 4 bases from J; bases unmatched to any gene: 4. The CDR3 loop is CASSPTGGSTGELFF. The CDR3 DNA sequence: TGCGCCAGCAGCCCGACAGGGGGCAGCACCGGGGAGCTGTTTTTT.

The chain carries TRBV10-3 and TRBJ1-5; tentatively, D is TRBD1 (5 bases). From germline, CDR1 is ENHRY and CDR2 SYGVKD. V lost 8 bases, J lost 4 bases, and 9 bases lay in between. CDR3 size: 12 residues. CDR3 sequence (DNA): TGTGCCATCGGGGCCTGGAATCAGCCCCAGCATTTT. Protein product: CAIGAWNQPQHF.

This clone has just one count. V usage is TRBV10-3 and J usage is TRBJ1-2; D gene unclear. V dropped 0 bases and J dropped 4 bases, with 9 bases sitting between them. CDR3 length: 14 amino acids. CDR1 is ENHRY and CDR2 is SYGVKD in the germline V gene. DNA for the CDR3: TGTGCCATCAGTGAGTCGGGTGCTACCTATGGCTACACCTTC. It codes for CAISESGATYGYTF.

The chain joins TRBV7-8 to TRBJ2-7; no definite D call. The CDR3 contains 11 residues. Trimming pared 0 bases from V and 9 bases from J, leaving 6 bases between. Germline CDR1 SGHVS, CDR2 FQNEAQ. The CDR3 is CASSLALGQYF. Written as DNA, the CDR3 is TGTGCCAGCAGCTTAGCGTTGGGGCAGTACTTC.

Only a few counts were recorded for this clone. The V gene is TRBV28, the J gene TRBJ1-5; D ambiguous. Germline V gene sequence: CDR1 MDHEN, CDR2 SYDVKM. The CDR3 has 11 residues. V shed 6 bases and J shed 6 bases, with 6 bases lying between them. This chain's CDR3 is CASRAGQPQHF. The CDR3 DNA reads as TGTGCCAGCAGGGCAGGTCAGCCCCAGCATTTT. Based on the CDR3 plus reference TRBV28 and TRBJ1-5, the full variable domain is DVKVTQSSRYLVKRTGEKVFLECVQDMDHENMFWYRQDPGLGLRLIYFSYDVKMKEKGDIPEGYSVSREKKERFSLILESASTNQTSMYLCASRAGQPQHFGDGTRLSIL.

The V gene is TRBV29-1, the J gene TRBJ1-5; no clear D. The CDR3 is made up of 12 amino acids. Trimming left V 6 bases short and J 3 bases short, with 9 bases between. Germline V gene lookup returns CDR1 SQVTM and CDR2 ANQGSEA. The CDR3 region is CSVGIHNQPQHF. DNA of the CDR3: TGCAGCGTAGGAATTCACAATCAGCCCCAGCATTTT.

This sequence joins TRBV18 and TRBJ1-2; D may be TRBD1 (5 bases). Per the germline V gene, CDR1 is KGHSH and CDR2 is LQKENI. The V and J ends lost 6 bases and 8 bases respectively, with 16 bases between them. The CDR3 loop spans 13 amino acids. CDR3 sequence reads: CASSQRQSWGYTF. The DNA of the CDR3 is TGTGCCAGCTCGCAAAGACAGTCTTGGGGCTACACCTTC.

This chain links TRBV6-1 with TRBJ2-2; D is unclear. The CDR3 length is 11 residues. Germline V CDR1 and CDR2: MNHNS, SASEGT. With 8 bases removed from V and 6 bases from J, the gap between germline ends came to 7 bases. CDR3 coding DNA: TGTGCCAGCGGTTTCTCCGGGGAGCTGTTTTTT. Translation gives CASGFSGELFF.

The rearrangement joins TRBV5-1 to TRBJ2-3; a weak D match, TRBD1 (6 bases). The CDR3 extends over 14 amino acids. Trimming left V 0 bases short and J 3 bases short, with 8 bases between. CDR1 is SGHRS, CDR2 YFSETQ, per germline. CDR3 in DNA: TGCGCCAGCAGCTTGGGGACAGTTACAGATACGCAGTATTTT. Residues: CASSLGTVTDTQYF.

The rearrangement joins TRBV5-6 to TRBJ2-1; D is tentatively TRBD1 or TRBD2 (5 bases each). Germline CDR1 SGHDT, CDR2 YYEEEE. This CDR3 region has 15 residues. Trimming removed 0 bases from V and 10 bases from J, with 17 bases in between. CDR3 in amino acids: CASSLDRGPSPEQFF. In nucleotides, the CDR3 is TGTGCCAGCAGCTTGGACCGGGGCCCTTCCCCAGAGCAGTTCTTC.

This clone was recorded a few times. The chain joins TRBV18 to TRBJ1-5, with a tentative D call TRBD1 (5 bases). The germline V and J ends were trimmed by 4 bases and 6 bases, with 16 bases remaining between them. The CDR3 is made up of 15 amino acids. CDR1 is KGHSH and CDR2 is LQKENI in the germline V gene. The CDR3 DNA follows: TGTGCCAGCTCACTCTCAGTACCCCAGGGTCAGCCCCAGCATTTT. It codes for CASSLSVPQGQPQHF.

This clone was seen just once. V and J are TRBV10-3 and TRBJ2-7; D is unclear. Germline V gene sequence: CDR1 ENHRY, CDR2 SYGVKD. The V end was cut by 5 bases, the J end by 4 bases, with 9 bases between. CDR3 length: 12 residues. The CDR3 bases are TGTGCCATCAGTTCCTCCGGGTACGAGCAGTACTTC. Translating it yields CAISSSGYEQYF.

By sample share, this clone is medium-sized. The chain recombines TRBV28 with TRBJ1-5; D ambiguous. V lost 1 base, J lost 0 bases, and 10 bases lay in between. This CDR3 has 16 amino acids. Germline-derived CDR1 and CDR2 are MDHEN and SYDVKM. CDR3 in DNA: TGTGCCAGCAGTTTATTGAGCCGAATTAGCAATCAGCCCCAGCATTTT. It is translated as CASSLLSRISNQPQHF.

This clone was recorded a few times. The V call is TRBV7-8, the J call TRBJ2-7; TRBD2 is a possible D gene (6 bases). CDR3 length: 13 residues. V gave up 3 bases and J gave up 3 bases, with 9 bases separating them. The germline gives CDR1 SGHVS, CDR2 FQNEAQ. CDR3 sequence reads: CASSFLRDYEQYF. The CDR3 nucleotides read TGTGCCAGCAGCTTCCTGCGGGACTACGAGCAGTACTTC.

V usage is TRBV9 and J usage is TRBJ2-2; TRBD2 is a possible D gene (7 bases). The CDR3 is 16 residues long. V lost 6 bases and J lost 5, with 20 bases in between. The germline V gene has CDR1 SGDLS and CDR2 YYNGEE. Written as DNA, the CDR3 is TGTGCCAGCACCCCTAGAGGGGGGGTGCGGACCGGGGAGCTGTTTTTT. It translates to CASTPRGGVRTGELFF.

The CDR3 coding sequence is TGCGCCAGCAGCCTAGACAGGGACAATCAGCCCCAGCATTTT. Translation gives CASSLDRDNQPQHF. This chain links TRBV5-1 with TRBJ1-5; 7 nucleotides agree with TRBD1. This CDR3 comprises 14 residues. Trimming removed 4 bases from V and 3 bases from J; junction bases left unmatched: 4. Germline CDR1 reads SGHRS; CDR2 reads YFSETQ.

The chain has TRBV9 and TRBJ2-1; 7 bases agree with TRBD2. The CDR3 extends over 14 amino acids. V dropped 0 bases and J dropped 6; count of bases not matched to a gene: 3. CDR1 is SGDLS and CDR2 is YYNGEE in the germline V gene. The CDR3 DNA reads TGTGCCAGCAGCGTAGGCGGGGGACCCAATGAGCAGTTCTTC. It codes for CASSVGGGPNEQFF.

J is TRBJ2-5 and V is TRBV29-1, with 12 bases identical to TRBD1. Per germline, CDR1 SQVTM and CDR2 ANQGSEA. This CDR3 is built from 15 residues. With V trimmed by 6 bases and J by 4 bases, 9 bases remained unmatched. The CDR3: CSVAGQGARRETQYF. In DNA form, the CDR3 reads TGCAGCGTCGCGGGACAGGGGGCGAGGAGAGAGACCCAGTACTTC.

The chain employs TRBV7-9 and TRBJ1-2; TRBD1 matches 12 bases. CDR3 length equals 18 residues. The V and J ends lost 3 bases and 8 bases, in that order; junction bases with no gene match: 16. CDR1 SEHNR and CDR2 FQNEAQ come from the germline V gene (reference sequence). In nucleotides, the CDR3 is TGTGCCAGCAGCTTTCTAGGGACAGGGGGCCACCACCGGCGAGGCTACACCTTC. It encodes CASSFLGTGGHHRRGYTF.

The chain is built from TRBV18 and TRBJ1-1; 9 nucleotides line up with TRBD1. Germline CDR1 KGHSH, CDR2 LQKENI. The V segment lost 4 bases and the J segment 10 bases; nucleotides outside the gene matches: 4. The CDR3 totals 12 residues. The CDR3 protein is CASSRDREGAFF. In DNA form, the CDR3 reads TGTGCCAGCTCACGGGACAGGGAAGGAGCTTTCTTT.

The chain has TRBV6-5 and TRBJ1-2; a possible D gene is TRBD1 (6 bases). There are 13 residues in the CDR3. Germline CDR1 reads MNHEY; CDR2 reads SVGAGI. Trimming shortened V by 5 bases and J by 10 bases, and 17 bases separated the two germline ends. CDR3 coding DNA: TGTGCCAGCAGTCAGAGAGACAGGTTGCCCTACACCTTC. Translating gives CASSQRDRLPYTF.

This clone has just one count. The genes are TRBV9 and TRBJ1-2; maybe TRBD1 (5 bases). The CDR3 is 14 amino acids. Trimming shortened V by 0 bases and J by 0 bases, and 6 bases separated the two germline ends. Germline V gene sequence: CDR1 SGDLS, CDR2 YYNGEE. CDR3: CASSVAGTNYGYTF. CDR3 coding DNA: TGTGCCAGCAGCGTAGCAGGGACTAACTATGGCTACACCTTC.

This chain uses TRBV7-9 with TRBJ1-5; D is unresolved. The germline gives CDR1 SEHNR, CDR2 FQNEAQ (reference sequence). This CDR3 is 14 amino acids long. With 0 bases removed from V and 7 bases from J, the gap between germline ends came to 10 bases. The DNA for the CDR3 is TGTGCCAGCAGCTTAGCTTCAGCTAGCCAGCCCCAGCATTTT. This codes for CASSLASASQPQHF.